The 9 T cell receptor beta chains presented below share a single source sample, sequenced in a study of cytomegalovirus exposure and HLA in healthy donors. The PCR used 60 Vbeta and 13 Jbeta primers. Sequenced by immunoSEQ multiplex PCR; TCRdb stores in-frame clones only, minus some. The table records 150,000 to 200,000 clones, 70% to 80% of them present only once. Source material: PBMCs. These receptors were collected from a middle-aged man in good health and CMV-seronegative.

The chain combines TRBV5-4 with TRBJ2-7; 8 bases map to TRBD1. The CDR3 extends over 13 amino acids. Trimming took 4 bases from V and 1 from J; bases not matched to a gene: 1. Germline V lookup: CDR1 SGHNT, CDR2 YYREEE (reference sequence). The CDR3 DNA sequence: TGTGCCAGCAGCCGGGACAGGTCCTACGAGCAGTACGTC. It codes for CASSRDRSYEQYV.

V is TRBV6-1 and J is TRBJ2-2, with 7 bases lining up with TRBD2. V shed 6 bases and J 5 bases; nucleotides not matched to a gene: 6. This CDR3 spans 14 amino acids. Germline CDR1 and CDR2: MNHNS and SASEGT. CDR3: CASSSWRETGELFF. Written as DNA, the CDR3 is TGTGCCAGCAGCAGTTGGCGGGAGACCGGGGAGCTGTTTTTT.

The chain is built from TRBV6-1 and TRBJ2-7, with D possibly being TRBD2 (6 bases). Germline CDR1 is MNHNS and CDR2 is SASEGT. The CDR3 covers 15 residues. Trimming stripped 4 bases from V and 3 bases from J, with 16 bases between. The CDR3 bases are TGTGCCAGCAGTGTATCCGGGACTCCCTACTACGAGCAGTACTTC. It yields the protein CASSVSGTPYYEQYF.

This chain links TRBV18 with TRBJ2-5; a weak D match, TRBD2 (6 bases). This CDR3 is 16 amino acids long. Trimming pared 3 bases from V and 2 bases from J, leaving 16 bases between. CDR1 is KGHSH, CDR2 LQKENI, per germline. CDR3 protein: CASSPRLGIQQETQYF. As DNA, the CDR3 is TGTGCCAGCTCACCCCGACTAGGAATACAGCAAGAGACCCAGTACTTC.

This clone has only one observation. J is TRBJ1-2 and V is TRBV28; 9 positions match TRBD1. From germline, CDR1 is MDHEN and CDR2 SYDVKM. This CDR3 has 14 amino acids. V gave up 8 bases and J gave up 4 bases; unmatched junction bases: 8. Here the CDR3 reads CASGTGGTGYGYTF. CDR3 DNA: TGTGCCAGCGGAACAGGGGGCACCGGCTATGGCTACACCTTC.

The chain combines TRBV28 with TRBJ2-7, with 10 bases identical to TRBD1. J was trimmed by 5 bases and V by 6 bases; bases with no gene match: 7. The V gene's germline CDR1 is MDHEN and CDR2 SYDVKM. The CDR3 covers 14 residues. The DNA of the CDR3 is TGTGCCAGCAGCTGGGGGACAGGGGTGAACGAGCAGTACGTC. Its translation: CASSWGTGVNEQYV.

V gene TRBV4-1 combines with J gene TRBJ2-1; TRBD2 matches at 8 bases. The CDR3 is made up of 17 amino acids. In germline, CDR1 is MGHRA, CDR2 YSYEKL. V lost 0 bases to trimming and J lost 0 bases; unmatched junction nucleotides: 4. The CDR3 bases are TGCGCCAGCAGCCAAGATCGGAGCGGGAGCTCCTACAATGAGCAGTTCTTC. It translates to CASSQDRSGSSYNEQFF.

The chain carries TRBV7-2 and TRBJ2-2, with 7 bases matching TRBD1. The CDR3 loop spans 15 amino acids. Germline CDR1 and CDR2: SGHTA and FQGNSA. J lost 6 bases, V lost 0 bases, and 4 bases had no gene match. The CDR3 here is CASSLAGQVSGELFF. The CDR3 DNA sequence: TGTGCCAGCAGCTTAGCCGGACAGGTGTCCGGGGAGCTGTTTTTT.

DNA for the CDR3: TGTGCCAGCCGATCCGGGACAGCTAAAGAGACCCAGTACTTC. Residues: CASRSGTAKETQYF. This chain links TRBV28 with TRBJ2-5, with 7 positions matching TRBD1. The germline V gene encodes CDR1 MDHEN and CDR2 SYDVKM. The CDR3 totals 14 residues. The junction had 9 bases not matched to a gene; V was cut back by 8 bases and J by 3 bases.